This T cell receptor beta chain emerged from a study of blood T cells in healthy people across ages. Study conclusions and caveats: No one knew whether donors had CMV, which possibly confounded expanded clonotype changes. What prevented conclusive comparison of naive and antigen-experienced cells was that PBMCs were unsorted. A roughly linear fall in TCR beta diversity per million T cells was seen with increasing age.

The CDR3 loop spans 16 amino acids. A J-beta primer mix and a sample-barcoded 5' primer were used in a second PCR of about 7 to 12 cycles. TCRdb redid the calling of the 5' RACE reads with MiXCR, one entry per CDR3 protein. The top ten hold less than 2.5% of the sample, which has about 1.8 million distinct CDR3 sequences, 49% seen once. Concerning this clonotype itself: The antigen remains undetermined.

The chain links TRBV21-1 to TRBJ2-1; TRBD1, the table's D call, was not compared with the DNA. TRBV21-1 is tagged as a pseudogene. Sequencing input: blood. The TCR comes from a woman aged 40 to 55 in good health. CDR3 bases: TGTGCCAGCAGCAAATCAGAGGGGCGAGGATACAATGAGCAGTTCTTC. Translated, it gives CASSKSEGRGYNEQFF.